The sequence of this T cell receptor (beta chain) was determined in a study of cytomegalovirus exposure and HLA in healthy donors. On the study more broadly: Unique TCRs numbering approximately 81 million, obtained from HLA-typed donors, made up an early data release.

The PCR ran on 60 Vbeta and 13 Jbeta primers. Libraries were prepared by immunoSEQ multiplex PCR; TCRdb keeps only in-frame clonotypes and omits some of them. Of about 99,000 clones listed, roughly 78% are singletons. With respect to this clone: Its antigen remains unidentified.

Though nominally healthy at sampling, donors likely had unrecorded immune exposures. Study conclusions and caveats: According to a later analysis, donors in an Asian-associated ancestry cluster reportedly had fewer N-insertions than the 666-donor mean. Several top significant clusters appeared, in a later analysis, to be linked to common viral pathogens.

The sequence was collected from a woman between 35 and 50 years old in good health and CMV-seronegative. The specimen sequenced was PBMCs.

The chain's CDR3 is CASSLGQGWSEKLFF. For the CDR3, the DNA is TGTGCCAGCAGCTTGGGTCAGGGATGGAGTGAAAAACTGTTTTTT. This sequence joins TRBV5-5 and TRBJ1-4, with TRBD1 as a possible D gene (5 bases). This CDR3 contains 15 residues. Germline loops: CDR1 SGHKS, CDR2 YYEKEE (reference sequence). The V gene lost 0 bases and the J gene lost 7 bases, with 13 bases spanning the gap. Full variable domain (remainder filled in from reference TRBV5-5 and TRBJ1-4): DAGVTQSPTHLIKTRGQQVTLRCSPISGHKSVSWYQQVLGQGPQFIFQYYEKEERGRGNFPDRFSARQFPNYSSELNVNALLLGDSALYLCASSLGQGWSEKLFFGSGTQLSVL.